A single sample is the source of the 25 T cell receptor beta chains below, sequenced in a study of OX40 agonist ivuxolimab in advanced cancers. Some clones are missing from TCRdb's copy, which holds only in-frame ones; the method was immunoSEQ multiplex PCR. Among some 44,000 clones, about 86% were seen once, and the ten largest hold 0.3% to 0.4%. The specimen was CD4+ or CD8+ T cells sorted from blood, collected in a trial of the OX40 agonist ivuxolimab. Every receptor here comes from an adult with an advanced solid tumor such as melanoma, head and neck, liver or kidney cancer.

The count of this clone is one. The DNA for the CDR3 is TGTGCCAGCAGTATAGCGCTGAAGGACTACGAGCAGTACTTC. This translates into CASSIALKDYEQYF. The V call is TRBV6-1, the J call TRBJ2-7; D perhaps matches TRBD2 (5 bases). The CDR3 has 14 amino acids. Per germline, CDR1 MNHNS and CDR2 SASEGT. Trimming removed 5 bases from V and 3 bases from J, with 14 bases in between.

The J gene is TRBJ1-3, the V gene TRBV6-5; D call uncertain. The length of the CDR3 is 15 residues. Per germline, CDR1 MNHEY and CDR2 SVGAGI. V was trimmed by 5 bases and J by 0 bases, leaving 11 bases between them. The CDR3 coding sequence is TGTGCCAGCAGTCTCGACGTCCGCTCTGGAAACACCATATATTTT. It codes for CASSLDVRSGNTIYF.

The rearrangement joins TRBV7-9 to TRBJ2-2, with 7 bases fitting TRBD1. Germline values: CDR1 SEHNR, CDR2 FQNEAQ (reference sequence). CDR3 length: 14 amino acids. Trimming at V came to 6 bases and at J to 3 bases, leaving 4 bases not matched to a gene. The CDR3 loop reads CASSWDSDTGELFF. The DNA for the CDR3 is TGTGCCAGCAGTTGGGACAGTGACACCGGGGAGCTGTTTTTT.

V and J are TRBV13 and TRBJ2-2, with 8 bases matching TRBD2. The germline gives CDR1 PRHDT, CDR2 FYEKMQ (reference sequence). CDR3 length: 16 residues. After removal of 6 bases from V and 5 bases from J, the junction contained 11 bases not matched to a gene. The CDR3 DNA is TGTGCCAGCAGTTTTCCAGCCGGGGGGGCGACCGGGGAGCTGTTTTTT. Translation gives CASSFPAGGATGELFF.

The CDR3 spells CASSFGSGTANYGYTF. The CDR3 DNA sequence: TGTGCCAGCAGCTTTGGATCCGGGACAGCTAACTATGGCTACACCTTC. This sequence joins TRBV5-5 and TRBJ1-2; 7 bases are shared with TRBD1. The CDR3 sequence is 16 residues long. The germline V gene encodes CDR1 SGHKS and CDR2 YYEKEE (reference sequence). V lost 2 bases, J lost 0 bases, and 7 bases stayed unmatched.

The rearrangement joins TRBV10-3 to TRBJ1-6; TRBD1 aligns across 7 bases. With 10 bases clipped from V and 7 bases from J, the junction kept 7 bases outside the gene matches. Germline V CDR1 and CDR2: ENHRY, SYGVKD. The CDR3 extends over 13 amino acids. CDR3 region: CATTTGRNSPLHF. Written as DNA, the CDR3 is TGTGCCACCACGACAGGGAGAAATTCACCCCTCCACTTT.

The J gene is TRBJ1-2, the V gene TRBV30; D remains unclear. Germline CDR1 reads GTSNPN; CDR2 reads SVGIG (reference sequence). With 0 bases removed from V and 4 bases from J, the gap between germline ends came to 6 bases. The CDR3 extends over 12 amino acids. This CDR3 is CAWSVSFYGYTF. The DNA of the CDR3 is TGTGCCTGGAGTGTTAGTTTCTATGGCTACACCTTC.

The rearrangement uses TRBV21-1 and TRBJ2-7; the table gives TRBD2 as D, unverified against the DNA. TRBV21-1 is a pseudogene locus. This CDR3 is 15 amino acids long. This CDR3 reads CASSRREGPPYEQYF. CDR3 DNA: TGTGCCAGCAGCCGAAGGGAGGGGCCGCCCTACGAGCAGTACTTC.

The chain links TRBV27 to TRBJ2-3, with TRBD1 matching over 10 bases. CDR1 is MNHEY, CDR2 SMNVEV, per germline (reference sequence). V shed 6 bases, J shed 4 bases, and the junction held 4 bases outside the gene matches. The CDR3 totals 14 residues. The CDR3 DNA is TGTGCCAGCAGATGGGACAGGGGATCAGATACGCAGTATTTT. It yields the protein CASRWDRGSDTQYF.

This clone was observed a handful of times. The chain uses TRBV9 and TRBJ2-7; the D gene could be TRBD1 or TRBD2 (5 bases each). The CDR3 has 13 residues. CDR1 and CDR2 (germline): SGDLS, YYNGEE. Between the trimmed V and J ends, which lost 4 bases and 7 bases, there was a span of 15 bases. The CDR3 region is CASSPGTVGEQYF. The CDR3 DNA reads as TGTGCCAGCAGCCCAGGGACCGTCGGGGAGCAGTACTTC.

The CDR3 protein is CASSQPTSGSSGELFF. CDR3 sequence (DNA): TGCGCCAGCAGCCAACCGACTAGCGGGAGCTCTGGGGAGCTGTTTTTT. The chain is built from TRBV4-1 and TRBJ2-2; TRBD2 matches 12 bases. This CDR3 is 16 amino acids long. The V gene's germline CDR1 is MGHRA and CDR2 YSYEKL. J was trimmed by 8 bases and V by 2 bases; bases with no gene match: 6.

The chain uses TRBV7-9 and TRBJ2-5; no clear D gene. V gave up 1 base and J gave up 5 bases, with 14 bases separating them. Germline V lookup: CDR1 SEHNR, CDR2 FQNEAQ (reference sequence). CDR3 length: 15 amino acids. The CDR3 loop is CASSLVYFEVETQYF. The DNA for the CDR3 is TGTGCCAGCAGCTTAGTTTACTTCGAGGTGGAGACCCAGTACTTC. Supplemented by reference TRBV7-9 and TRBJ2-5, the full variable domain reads DTGVSQNPRHKITKRGQNVTFRCDPISEHNRLYWYRQTLGQGPEFLTYFQNEAQLEKSRLLSDRFSAERPKGSFSTLEIQRTEQGDSAMYLCASSLVYFEVETQYFGPGTRLLVL.

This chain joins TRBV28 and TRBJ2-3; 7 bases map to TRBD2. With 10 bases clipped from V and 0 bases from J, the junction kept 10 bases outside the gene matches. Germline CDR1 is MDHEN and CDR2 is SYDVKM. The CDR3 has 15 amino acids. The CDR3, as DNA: TGTGCCACCCTTGGGGGGGGGACCAGCACAGATACGCAGTATTTT. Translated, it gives CATLGGGTSTDTQYF.

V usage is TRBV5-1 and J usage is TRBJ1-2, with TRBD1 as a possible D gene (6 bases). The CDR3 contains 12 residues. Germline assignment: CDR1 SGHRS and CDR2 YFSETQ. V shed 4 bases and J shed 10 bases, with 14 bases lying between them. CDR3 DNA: TGCGCCAGCAGCCTCTGGACAGCGAACTACACCTTC. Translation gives CASSLWTANYTF.

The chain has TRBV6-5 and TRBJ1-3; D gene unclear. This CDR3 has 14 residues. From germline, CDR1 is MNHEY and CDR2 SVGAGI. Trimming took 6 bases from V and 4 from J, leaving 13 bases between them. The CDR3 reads CASSPSGVGNTIYF. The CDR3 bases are TGTGCCAGCAGCCCGTCCGGGGTAGGAAACACCATATATTTT.

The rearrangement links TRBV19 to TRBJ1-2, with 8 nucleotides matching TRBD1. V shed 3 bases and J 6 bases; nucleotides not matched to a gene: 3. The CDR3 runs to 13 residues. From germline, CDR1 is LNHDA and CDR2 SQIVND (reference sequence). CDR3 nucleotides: TGTGCCAGTAGTATGGACAGGGTAGATGGCTACACCTTC. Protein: CASSMDRVDGYTF.

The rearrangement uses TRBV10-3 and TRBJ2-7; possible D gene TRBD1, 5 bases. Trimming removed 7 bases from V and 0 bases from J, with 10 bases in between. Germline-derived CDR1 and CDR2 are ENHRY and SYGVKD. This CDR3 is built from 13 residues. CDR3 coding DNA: TGTGCCATCAACACGGACACCTCCTACGAGCAGTACTTC. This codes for CAINTDTSYEQYF.

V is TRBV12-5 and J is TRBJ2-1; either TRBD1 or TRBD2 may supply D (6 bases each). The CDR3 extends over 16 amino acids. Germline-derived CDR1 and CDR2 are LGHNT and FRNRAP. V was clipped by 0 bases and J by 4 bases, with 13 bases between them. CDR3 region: CASGLVQGGPYNEQFF. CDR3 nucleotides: TGTGCTAGTGGTTTGGTACAGGGAGGACCTTACAATGAGCAGTTCTTC.

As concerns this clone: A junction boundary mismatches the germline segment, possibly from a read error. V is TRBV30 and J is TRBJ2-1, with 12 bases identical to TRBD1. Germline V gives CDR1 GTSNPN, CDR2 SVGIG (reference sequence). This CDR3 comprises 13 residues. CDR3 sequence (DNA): TGTGCCTGGAAGATCCGGGACAGGGGGCGATGGATCTTC. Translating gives CAWKIRDRGRWIF.

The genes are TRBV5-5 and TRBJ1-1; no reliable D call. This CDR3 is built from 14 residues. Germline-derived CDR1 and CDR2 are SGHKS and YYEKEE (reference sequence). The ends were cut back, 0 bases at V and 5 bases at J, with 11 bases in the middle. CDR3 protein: CASSLESTVTEAFF. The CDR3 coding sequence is TGTGCCAGCAGCTTGGAATCTACGGTGACTGAAGCTTTCTTT.

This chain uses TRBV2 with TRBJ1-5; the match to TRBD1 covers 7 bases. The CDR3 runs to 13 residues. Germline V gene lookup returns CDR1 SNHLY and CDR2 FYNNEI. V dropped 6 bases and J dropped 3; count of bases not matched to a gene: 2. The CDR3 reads CASSTGDNQPQHF. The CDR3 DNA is TGTGCCAGCAGCACAGGGGACAATCAGCCCCAGCATTTT.

The CDR3 sequence: CAWSPGTGKNQPQHF. The CDR3 coding sequence is TGTGCCTGGAGCCCTGGGACAGGCAAGAATCAGCCCCAGCATTTT. The genes are TRBV30 and TRBJ1-5; 8 nucleotides agree with TRBD1. CDR3 length equals 15 residues. Trimming took 3 bases from V and 4 from J; bases not matched to a gene: 8. Germline CDR1 reads GTSNPN; CDR2 reads SVGIG (reference sequence).

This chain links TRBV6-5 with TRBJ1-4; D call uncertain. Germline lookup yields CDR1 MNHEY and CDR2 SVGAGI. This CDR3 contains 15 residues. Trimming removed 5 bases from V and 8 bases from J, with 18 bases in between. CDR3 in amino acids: CASSNSGLAGEKLFF. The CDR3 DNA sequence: TGTGCCAGCAGTAATTCCGGACTAGCGGGGGAAAAACTGTTTTTT.

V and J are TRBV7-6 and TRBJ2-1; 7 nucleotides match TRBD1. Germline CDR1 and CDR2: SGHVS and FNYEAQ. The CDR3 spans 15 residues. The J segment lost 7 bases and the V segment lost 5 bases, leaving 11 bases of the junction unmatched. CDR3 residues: CASSPRGPGGNEQFF. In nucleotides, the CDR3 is TGTGCCAGCAGCCCTAGGGGGCCTGGGGGAAATGAGCAGTTCTTC.

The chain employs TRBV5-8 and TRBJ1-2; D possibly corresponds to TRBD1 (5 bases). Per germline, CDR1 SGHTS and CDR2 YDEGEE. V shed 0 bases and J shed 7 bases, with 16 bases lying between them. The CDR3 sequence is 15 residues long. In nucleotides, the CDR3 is TGTGCCAGCAGCTTGGATTGGTTACAGGCCTCTGGCTACACCTTC. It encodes CASSLDWLQASGYTF.